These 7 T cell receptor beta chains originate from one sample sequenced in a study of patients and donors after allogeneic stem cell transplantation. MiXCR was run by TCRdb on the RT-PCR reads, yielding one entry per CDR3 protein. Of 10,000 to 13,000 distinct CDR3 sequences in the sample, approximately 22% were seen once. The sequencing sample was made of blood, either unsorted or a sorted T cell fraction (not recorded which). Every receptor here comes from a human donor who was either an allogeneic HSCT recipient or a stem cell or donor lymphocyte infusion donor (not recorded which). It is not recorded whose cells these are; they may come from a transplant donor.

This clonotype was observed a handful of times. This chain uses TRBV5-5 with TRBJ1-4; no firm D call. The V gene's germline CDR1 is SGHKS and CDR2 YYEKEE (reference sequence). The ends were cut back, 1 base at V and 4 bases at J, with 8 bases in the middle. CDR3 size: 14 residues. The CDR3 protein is CASSLWQINEKLFF. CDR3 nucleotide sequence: TGTGCCAGCAGCTTGTGGCAGATTAATGAAAAACTGTTTTTT. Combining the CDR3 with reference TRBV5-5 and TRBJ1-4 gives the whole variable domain DAGVTQSPTHLIKTRGQQVTLRCSPISGHKSVSWYQQVLGQGPQFIFQYYEKEERGRGNFPDRFSARQFPNYSSELNVNALLLGDSALYLCASSLWQINEKLFFGSGTQLSVL.

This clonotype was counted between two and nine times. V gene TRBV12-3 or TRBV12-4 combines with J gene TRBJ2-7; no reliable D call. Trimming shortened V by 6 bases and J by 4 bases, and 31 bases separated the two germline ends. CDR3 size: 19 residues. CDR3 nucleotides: TGTGCCAGCAGCTCAGTCATGGGCAGAAGGACCCGAAGGTCTTACGAGCAGTACTTC. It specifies CASSSVMGRRTRRSYEQYF.

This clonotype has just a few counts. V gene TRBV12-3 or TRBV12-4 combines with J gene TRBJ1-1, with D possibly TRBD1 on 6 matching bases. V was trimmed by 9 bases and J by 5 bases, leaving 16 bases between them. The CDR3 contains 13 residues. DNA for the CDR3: TGTGCCAGTAGAGGGGGTGCGAGGACTGAAGCTTTCTTT. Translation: CASRGGARTEAFF.

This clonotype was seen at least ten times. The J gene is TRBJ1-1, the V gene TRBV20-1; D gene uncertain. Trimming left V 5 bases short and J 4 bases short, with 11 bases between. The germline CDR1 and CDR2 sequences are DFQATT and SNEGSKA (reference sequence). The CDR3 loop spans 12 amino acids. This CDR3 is CSALRGLTEAFF. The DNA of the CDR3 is TGCAGTGCTCTTCGAGGGCTCACTGAAGCTTTCTTT.

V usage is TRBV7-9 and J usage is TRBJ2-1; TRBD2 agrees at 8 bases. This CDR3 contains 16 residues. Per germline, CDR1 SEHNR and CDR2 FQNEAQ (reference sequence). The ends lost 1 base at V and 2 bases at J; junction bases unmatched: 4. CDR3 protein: CASSLVGSGTYNEQFF. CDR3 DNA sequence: TGTGCCAGCAGCTTAGTCGGTAGCGGGACCTACAATGAGCAGTTCTTC.

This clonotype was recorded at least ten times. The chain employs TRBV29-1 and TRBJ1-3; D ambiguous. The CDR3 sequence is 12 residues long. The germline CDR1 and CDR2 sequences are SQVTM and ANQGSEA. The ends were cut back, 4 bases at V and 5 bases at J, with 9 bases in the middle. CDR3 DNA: TGCAGCGTTGGCTCCAATAGAAACACCATATATTTT. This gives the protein CSVGSNRNTIYF.

In DNA, the CDR3 is TGTGCCAGCAGTGACAGCAACACTGAAGCTTTCTTT. As protein: CASSDSNTEAFF. This sequence joins TRBV2 and TRBJ1-1; no clear D. This CDR3 comprises 12 residues. Trimming shortened V by 3 bases and J by 2 bases, and 4 bases separated the two germline ends. The germline V gene encodes CDR1 SNHLY and CDR2 FYNNEI.